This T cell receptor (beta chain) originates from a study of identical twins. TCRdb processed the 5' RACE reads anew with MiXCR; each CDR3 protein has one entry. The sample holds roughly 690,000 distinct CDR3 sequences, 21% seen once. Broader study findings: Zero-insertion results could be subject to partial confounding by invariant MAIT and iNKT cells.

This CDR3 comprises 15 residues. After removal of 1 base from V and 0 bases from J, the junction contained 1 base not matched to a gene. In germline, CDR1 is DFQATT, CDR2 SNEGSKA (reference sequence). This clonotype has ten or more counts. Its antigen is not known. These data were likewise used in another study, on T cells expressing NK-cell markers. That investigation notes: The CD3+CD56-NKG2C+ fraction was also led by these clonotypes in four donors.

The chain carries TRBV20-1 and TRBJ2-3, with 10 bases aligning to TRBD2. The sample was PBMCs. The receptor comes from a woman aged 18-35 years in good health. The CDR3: CSARVAGGSTDTQYF. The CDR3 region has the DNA TGCAGTGCTAGAGTAGCGGGAGGTAGCACAGATACGCAGTATTTT.